A selection of T cell receptor beta chains follows, all from one sample in a study of cytomegalovirus exposure and HLA in healthy donors. Produced via immunoSEQ multiplex PCR; TCRdb's table is partial and in-frame only. This table holds roughly 200,000 clones, 77% found once. The sample consisted of PBMCs. Every receptor here comes from a woman aged 60-75 years in good health and CMV-seropositive. CDR3s include the opening cysteine and the closing phenylalanine or tryptophan. Fields, in order: clone size, D gene, CDR3 length, V gene, J gene, CDR3 protein, CDR3 DNA. The D gene is left open where the match is weak. A row's size may be missing; if present it is once, few, many or a size class.

NA	TRBD2	16	TRBV6-6	TRBJ2-4	CASRAALAGAKNSQYF	TGTGCCAGCAGGGCAGCTCTAGCGGGGGCCAAAAACAGTCAGTACTTC
NA	TRBD2	14	TRBV19	TRBJ2-2	CASKRGSNTGELFF	TGTGCCAGTAAGCGGGGTTCAAACACCGGGGAGCTGTTTTTT
NA	TRBD2	17	TRBV7-8	TRBJ2-2	CASSLSREGRRGWELFF	TGTGCCAGCAGCTTATCGCGGGAGGGGCGTAGAGGATGGGAGCTGTTTTTT
NA	TRBD2	12	TRBV30	TRBJ2-5	CAWERAGKDQYF	TGTGCCTGGGAGAGAGCGGGGAAAGACCAGTACTTC
NA	TRBD1	14	TRBV28	TRBJ2-7	CASSSTGTGEQQYF	TGTGCCAGCAGTTCCACCGGGACAGGGGAACAGCAGTACTTC
NA	NA	14	TRBV18	TRBJ2-3	CASSPRTGSDTQYF	TGTGCCAGCTCACCACGTACGGGGTCAGATACGCAGTATTTT
NA	NA	13	TRBV7-2	TRBJ2-4	CASSLGSVNIQYF	TGTGCCAGCAGCTTAGGTTCAGTAAACATTCAGTACTTC
once	TRBD1	18	TRBV5-3	TRBJ1-1	CARSLKDRGRTMNTEAFF	TGTGCCAGAAGCTTAAAGGACAGGGGGCGGACCATGAACACTGAAGCTTTCTTT
NA	TRBD1	13	TRBV30	TRBJ1-3	CAWSPDRERLGYF	TGTGCCTGGAGTCCGGACAGGGAGAGGTTGGGGTATTTT
NA	TRBD1	14	TRBV29-1	TRBJ2-3	CSVRSGTGPDTQYF	TGCAGCGTTCGCTCCGGGACAGGGCCAGATACGCAGTATTTT
NA	TRBD1	16	TRBV27	TRBJ1-6	CASSLRDRGRNSPLHF	TGTGCCAGCAGTTTACGGGACAGGGGGCGAAATTCACCCCTCCACTTT
NA	NA	14	TRBV10-3	TRBJ2-7	CAIRGDTSSYEQYF	TGTGCCATCAGAGGGGACACCTCTTCCTACGAGCAGTACTTC
few	TRBD1	15	TRBV5-1	TRBJ2-2	CASSGTVTSTGELFF	TGCGCCAGCAGCGGGACAGTGACAAGCACCGGGGAGCTGTTTTTT
NA	NA	15	TRBV2	TRBJ1-3	CASSVQGSSGNTIYF	TGTGCCAGCAGTGTCCAGGGGAGCTCTGGAAACACCATATATTTT
NA	TRBD1	14	TRBV27	TRBJ1-5	CASSPGQYNQPQHF	TGTGCCAGCAGTCCGGGACAGTACAATCAGCCCCAGCATTTT
NA	NA	14	TRBV6-4	TRBJ1-2	CASSRGGGLYGYTF	TGTGCCAGCAGTCGAGGCGGGGGGCTCTATGGCTACACCTTC
few	TRBD1	15	TRBV19	TRBJ1-5	CASTARGYGNQPQHF	TGTGCCAGTACTGCCAGGGGGTATGGCAATCAGCCCCAGCATTTT
NA	TRBD1	22	TRBV2	TRBJ1-1	CASSEAPGRTGERLRRNTEAFF	TGTGCCAGCAGTGAAGCCCCCGGTAGGACAGGGGAGCGCCTCAGAAGAAACACTGAAGCTTTCTTT
NA	NA	16	TRBV21-1	TRBJ1-2	CASSRTTGESNYGYTF	TGTGCCAGCAGCAGGACGACAGGGGAATCTAACTATGGCTACACCTTC
NA	NA	14	TRBV4-3	TRBJ1-1	CASSQQGPDTEAFF	TGCGCCAGCAGCCAACAGGGTCCCGACACTGAAGCTTTCTTT
NA	TRBD1	17	TRBV9	TRBJ2-1	CASSAAAGQGFYNEQFF	TGTGCCAGCAGCGCAGCCGCGGGACAGGGATTCTACAATGAGCAGTTCTTC
NA	TRBD1	15	TRBV10-3	TRBJ1-4	CATRGDRGGDEKLFF	TGTGCCACGCGGGGGGACAGGGGAGGTGATGAAAAACTGTTTTTT
NA	TRBD1	15	TRBV19	TRBJ2-7	CASSIGGTDTYEQYF	TGTGCCAGTAGTATAGGGGGGACAGACACCTACGAGCAGTACTTC
few	TRBD1	14	TRBV6-5	TRBJ2-7	CASSSGQGDYEQYF	TGTGCCAGCAGTTCAGGACAGGGGGATTACGAGCAGTACTTC
once	NA	14	TRBV9	TRBJ1-1	CASSALAGPTEAFF	TGTGCCAGCAGCGCCCTAGCGGGCCCCACTGAAGCTTTCTTT
NA	TRBD1	14	TRBV2	TRBJ2-7	CASTWTGTGVEQYF	TGTGCCAGCACCTGGACCGGGACAGGGGTCGAGCAGTACTTC
NA	TRBD2	15	TRBV14	TRBJ2-1	CASSPAGLAGGEQFF	TGTGCCAGCAGCCCTGCGGGACTAGCGGGAGGTGAGCAGTTCTTC
NA	TRBD1	14	TRBV5-6	TRBJ1-6	CASSLNRGHSPLHF	TGTGCCAGCAGCTTGAACAGGGGGCACTCACCCCTCCACTTT
NA	TRBD1	17	TRBV9	TRBJ2-6	CASSPRDRSDGANVLTF	TGTGCCAGCAGCCCTCGGGACAGAAGTGATGGGGCCAACGTCCTGACTTTC
NA	NA	18	TRBV4-1	TRBJ2-7	CASSQDGAGGDSTYEQYF	TGCGCCAGCAGCCAAGATGGGGCCGGCGGGGATTCGACCTACGAGCAGTACTTC
once	NA	12	TRBV10-3	TRBJ2-7	CAISGSNNEQYF	TGTGCCATCAGTGGGAGTAACAACGAGCAGTACTTC
NA	NA	14	TRBV28	TRBJ1-5	CASRTQGANQPQHF	TGTGCCAGCAGGACTCAAGGGGCTAATCAGCCCCAGCATTTT
NA	TRBD2	14	TRBV19	TRBJ2-7	CASSYSSGSYEQYF	TGTGCCAGTAGTTACTCCAGCGGGAGCTACGAGCAGTACTTC
NA	TRBD1	13	TRBV5-4	TRBJ1-2	CASSWDRGNGYTF	TGTGCCAGCAGCTGGGACAGGGGGAATGGCTACACCTTC
NA	NA	14	TRBV27	TRBJ1-6	CASSSQGYNSPLHF	TGTGCCAGCAGTTCTCAGGGCTATAATTCACCCCTCCACTTT
NA	TRBD1	13	TRBV30	TRBJ1-2	CAWSRDSEGGYTF	TGTGCCTGGTCACGGGACAGCGAGGGTGGCTACACCTTC
NA	TRBD1	14	TRBV7-8	TRBJ2-5	CASSSAQGPETQYF	TGTGCCAGCAGCTCTGCACAGGGGCCAGAGACCCAGTACTTC
NA	TRBD2	14	TRBV9	TRBJ2-5	CASSVGGGSTPQYF	TGTGCCAGCAGCGTAGGGGGAGGGAGTACTCCCCAGTACTTC
NA	NA	13	TRBV30	TRBJ2-1	CAWSVSGANEQFF	TGTGCCTGGAGTGTATCAGGGGCGAATGAGCAGTTCTTC
NA	TRBD1	14	TRBV5-1	TRBJ1-2	CASSLEGQPDGYTF	TGCGCCAGCAGCTTGGAGGGACAGCCGGATGGCTACACCTTC
NA	TRBD2	16	TRBV30	TRBJ2-5	CAWSARLAGAGETQYF	TGTGCCTGGAGTGCGAGACTAGCGGGAGCAGGAGAGACCCAGTACTTC
NA	TRBD1	13	TRBV6-5	TRBJ2-2	CASSGTATGELFF	TGTGCCAGCAGCGGGACAGCCACCGGGGAGCTGTTTTTT
few	NA	16	TRBV14	TRBJ2-3	CASSPDRIPDTDTQYF	TGTGCCAGCAGCCCCGACAGGATACCGGACACAGATACGCAGTATTTT
NA	NA	13	TRBV18	TRBJ1-1	CASSPGRNTEAFF	TGTGCCAGCTCACCGGGGCGAAACACTGAAGCTTTCTTT
NA	NA	15	TRBV7-8	TRBJ1-2	CASSPNRVANYGYTF	TGTGCCAGCAGCCCGAATAGAGTTGCTAACTATGGCTACACCTTC
few	NA	12	TRBV12-5	TRBJ1-2	CASGYSTRGYTF	TGTGCTAGTGGTTACTCAACGCGGGGCTACACCTTC
NA	NA	14	TRBV28	TRBJ1-6	CASSSLAGAEPLHF	TGTGCCAGCAGTTCCCTCGCAGGGGCGGAACCCCTCCACTTT
once	TRBD2	15	TRBV19	TRBJ2-5	CASTRGLQYQETQYF	TGTGCCAGTACCCGGGGACTACAGTACCAAGAGACCCAGTACTTC
NA	NA	11	TRBV2	TRBJ2-2	CASLRTGELFF	TGTGCCAGCCTTCGGACAGGGGAGCTGTTTTTT